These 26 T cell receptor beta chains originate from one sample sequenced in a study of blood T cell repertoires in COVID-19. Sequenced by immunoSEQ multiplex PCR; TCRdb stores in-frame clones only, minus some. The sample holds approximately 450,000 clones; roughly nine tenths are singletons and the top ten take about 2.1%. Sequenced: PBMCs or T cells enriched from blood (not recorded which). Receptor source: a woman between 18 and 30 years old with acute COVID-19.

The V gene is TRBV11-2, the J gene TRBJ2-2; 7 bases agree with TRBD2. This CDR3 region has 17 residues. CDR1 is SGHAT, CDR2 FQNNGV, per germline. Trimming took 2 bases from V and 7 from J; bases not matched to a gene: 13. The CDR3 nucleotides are TGTGCCAGCAGCTTATGGATGAGGCGGGAGCCTGGCGGGGAGCTGTTTTTT. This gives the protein CASSLWMRREPGGELFF.

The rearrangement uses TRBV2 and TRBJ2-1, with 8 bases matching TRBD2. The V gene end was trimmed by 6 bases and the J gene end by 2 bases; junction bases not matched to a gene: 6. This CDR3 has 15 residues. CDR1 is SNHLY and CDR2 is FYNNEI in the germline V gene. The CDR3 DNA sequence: TGTGCCAGCAGCAGGACTAGCCCCCCCTACAATGAGCAGTTCTTC. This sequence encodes CASSRTSPPYNEQFF.

CDR3 bases: TGTGCCAGTAGTATAAACGACCGGACTAGCGGGGGGGCGAATGAGCAGTTCTTC. Translating gives CASSINDRTSGGANEQFF. J is TRBJ2-1 and V is TRBV19, with 15 bases lining up with TRBD2. Germline-derived CDR1 and CDR2 are LNHDA and SQIVND (reference sequence). The CDR3 totals 18 residues. V lost 2 bases, J lost 7 bases, and 9 bases stayed unmatched. Together with reference TRBV19 and TRBJ2-1, the CDR3 gives the full variable domain: DGGITQSPKYLFRKEGQNVTLSCEQNLNHDAMYWYRQDPGQGLRLIYYSQIVNDFQKGDIAEGYSVSREKKESFPLTVTSAQKNPTAFYLCASSINDRTSGGANEQFFGPGTRLTVL.

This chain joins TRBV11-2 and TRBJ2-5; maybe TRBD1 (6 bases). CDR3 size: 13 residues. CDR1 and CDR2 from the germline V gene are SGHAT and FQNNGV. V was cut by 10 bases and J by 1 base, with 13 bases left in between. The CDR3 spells CAIRRDTQETQYF. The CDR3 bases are TGTGCCATCCGCCGGGACACCCAAGAGACCCAGTACTTC. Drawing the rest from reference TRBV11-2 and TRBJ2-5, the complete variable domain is EAGVAQSPRYKIIEKRQSVAFWCNPISGHATLYWYQQILGQGPKLLIQFQNNGVVDDSQLPKDRFSAERLKGVDSTLKIQPAKLEDSAVYLCAIRRDTQETQYFGPGTRLLVL.

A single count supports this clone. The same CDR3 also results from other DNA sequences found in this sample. DNA for the CDR3: TGTGCCAGCTCACAACGGACAGGGGGCTACACCTTC. Translated: CASSQRTGGYTF. The chain is built from TRBV18 and TRBJ1-2, with TRBD1 matching over 8 bases. The trim removed 4 bases at V and 8 bases at J, leaving 3 bases unmatched. This CDR3 is built from 12 residues. Germline loops: CDR1 KGHSH, CDR2 LQKENI.

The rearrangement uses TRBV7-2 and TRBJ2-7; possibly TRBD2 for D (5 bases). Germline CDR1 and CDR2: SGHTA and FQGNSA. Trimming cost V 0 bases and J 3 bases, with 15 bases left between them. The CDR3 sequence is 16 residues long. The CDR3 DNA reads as TGTGCCAGCAGCTTAGCGGGAGCTAGTCCAGACTACGAGCAGTACTTC. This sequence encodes CASSLAGASPDYEQYF.

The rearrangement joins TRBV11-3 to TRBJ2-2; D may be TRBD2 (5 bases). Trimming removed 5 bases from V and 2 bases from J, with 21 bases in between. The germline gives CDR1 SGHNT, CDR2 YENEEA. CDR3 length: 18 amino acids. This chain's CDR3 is CASSLSGPLTINTGELFF. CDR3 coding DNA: TGTGCCAGCAGCCTATCCGGACCTTTGACTATCAACACCGGGGAGCTGTTTTTT.

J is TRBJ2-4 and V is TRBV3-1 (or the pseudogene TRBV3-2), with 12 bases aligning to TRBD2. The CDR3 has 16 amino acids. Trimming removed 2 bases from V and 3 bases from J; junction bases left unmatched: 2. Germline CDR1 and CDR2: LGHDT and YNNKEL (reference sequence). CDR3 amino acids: CASSQLAGGDKNIQYF. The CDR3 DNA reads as TGTGCCAGCAGCCAACTAGCGGGGGGGGACAAAAACATTCAGTACTTC.

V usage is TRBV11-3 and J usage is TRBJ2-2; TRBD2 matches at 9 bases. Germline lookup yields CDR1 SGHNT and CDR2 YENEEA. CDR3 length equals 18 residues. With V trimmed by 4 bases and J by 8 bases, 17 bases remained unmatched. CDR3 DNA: TGTGCCAGCAGCTCAGGACCGAGTGGGACTAGCCTGCCGGGGGAGCTGTTTTTT. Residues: CASSSGPSGTSLPGELFF.

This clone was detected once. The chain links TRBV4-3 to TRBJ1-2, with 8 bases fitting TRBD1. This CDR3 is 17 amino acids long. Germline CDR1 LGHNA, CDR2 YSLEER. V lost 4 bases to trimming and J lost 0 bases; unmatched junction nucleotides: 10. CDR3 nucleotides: TGCGCCAGCAGCCCCCACGGGGGACAGGATACTAACTATGGCTACACCTTC. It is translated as CASSPHGGQDTNYGYTF.

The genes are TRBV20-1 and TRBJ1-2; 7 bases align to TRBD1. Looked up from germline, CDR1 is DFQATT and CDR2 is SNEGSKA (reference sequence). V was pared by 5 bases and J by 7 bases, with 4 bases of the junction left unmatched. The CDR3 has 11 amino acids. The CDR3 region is CSAWTGGGYTF. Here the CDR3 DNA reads TGCAGTGCTTGGACAGGCGGTGGCTACACCTTC.

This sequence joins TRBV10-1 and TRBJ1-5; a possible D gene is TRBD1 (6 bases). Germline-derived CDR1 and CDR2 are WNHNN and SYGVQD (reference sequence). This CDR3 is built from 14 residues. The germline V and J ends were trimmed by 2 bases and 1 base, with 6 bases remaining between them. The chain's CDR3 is CASSEQGSNQPQHF. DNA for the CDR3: TGCGCCAGCAGTGAGCAGGGGAGCAATCAGCCCCAGCATTTT.

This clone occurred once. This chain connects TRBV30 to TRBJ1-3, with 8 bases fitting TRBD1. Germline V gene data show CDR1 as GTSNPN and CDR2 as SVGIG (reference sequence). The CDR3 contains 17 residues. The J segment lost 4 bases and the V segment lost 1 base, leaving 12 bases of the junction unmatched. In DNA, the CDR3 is TGTGCCTGGAGTGCCCTCAATCAGGGGGCGCGAGGAAACACCATATATTTT. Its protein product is CAWSALNQGARGNTIYF.

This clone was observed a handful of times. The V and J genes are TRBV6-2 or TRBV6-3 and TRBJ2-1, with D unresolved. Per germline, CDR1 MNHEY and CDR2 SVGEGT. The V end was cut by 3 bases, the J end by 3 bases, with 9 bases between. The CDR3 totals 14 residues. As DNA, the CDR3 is TGTGCCAGCAGTTATGTTCTTTACTACAATGAGCAGTTCTTC. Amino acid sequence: CASSYVLYYNEQFF.

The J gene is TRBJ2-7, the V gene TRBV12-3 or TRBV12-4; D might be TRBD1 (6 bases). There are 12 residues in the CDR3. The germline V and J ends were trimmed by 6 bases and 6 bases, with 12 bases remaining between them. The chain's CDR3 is CASRSGHFEQYF. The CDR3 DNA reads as TGTGCCAGCAGGTCGGGACACTTCGAGCAGTACTTC.

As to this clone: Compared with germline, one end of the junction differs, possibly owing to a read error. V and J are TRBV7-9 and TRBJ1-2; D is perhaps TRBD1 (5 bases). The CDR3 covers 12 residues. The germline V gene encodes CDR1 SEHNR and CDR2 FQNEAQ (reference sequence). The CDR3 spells CASSLYLDILIF. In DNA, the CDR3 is TGTGCCAGCAGCTTATATCTGGACATTTTGATCTTC.

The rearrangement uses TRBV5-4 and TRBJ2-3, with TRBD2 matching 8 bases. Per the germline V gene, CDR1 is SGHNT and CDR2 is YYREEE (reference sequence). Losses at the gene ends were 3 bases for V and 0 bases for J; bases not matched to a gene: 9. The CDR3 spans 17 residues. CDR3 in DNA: TGTGCCAGCAGCTCGATAAACTCGGGGGGGAGCACAGATACGCAGTATTTT. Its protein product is CASSSINSGGSTDTQYF.

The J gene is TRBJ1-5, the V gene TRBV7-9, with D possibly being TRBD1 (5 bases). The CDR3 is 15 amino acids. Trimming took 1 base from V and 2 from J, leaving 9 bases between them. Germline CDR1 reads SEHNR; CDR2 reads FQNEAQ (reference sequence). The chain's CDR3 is CASSLVGGGNQPQHF. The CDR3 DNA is TGTGCCAGCAGCTTAGTGGGGGGAGGCAATCAGCCCCAGCATTTT. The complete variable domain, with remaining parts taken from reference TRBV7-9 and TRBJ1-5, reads DTGVSQNPRHKITKRGQNVTFRCDPISEHNRLYWYRQTLGQGPEFLTYFQNEAQLEKSRLLSDRFSAERPKGSFSTLEIQRTEQGDSAMYLCASSLVGGGNQPQHFGDGTRLSIL.

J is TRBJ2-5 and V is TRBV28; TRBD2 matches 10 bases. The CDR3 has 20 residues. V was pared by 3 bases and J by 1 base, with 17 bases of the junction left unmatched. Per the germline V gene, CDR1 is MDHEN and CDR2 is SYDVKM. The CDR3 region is CASSLASGREREGLQETQYF. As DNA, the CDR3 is TGTGCCAGCAGTTTGGCATCGGGGAGAGAGCGGGAGGGCCTCCAAGAGACCCAGTACTTC.

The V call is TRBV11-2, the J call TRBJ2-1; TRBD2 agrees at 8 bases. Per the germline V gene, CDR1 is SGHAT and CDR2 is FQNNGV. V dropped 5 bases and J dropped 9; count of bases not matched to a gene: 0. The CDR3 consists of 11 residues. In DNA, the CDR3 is TGTGCCAGCAGCCGGGGGGGTGAGCAGTTCTTC. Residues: CASSRGGEQFF.

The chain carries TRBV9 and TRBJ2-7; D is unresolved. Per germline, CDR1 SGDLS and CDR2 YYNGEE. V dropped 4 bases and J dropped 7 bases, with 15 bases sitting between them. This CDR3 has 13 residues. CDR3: CASSSSNPGEQYF. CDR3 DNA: TGTGCCAGCAGCTCGAGCAATCCCGGGGAGCAGTACTTC.

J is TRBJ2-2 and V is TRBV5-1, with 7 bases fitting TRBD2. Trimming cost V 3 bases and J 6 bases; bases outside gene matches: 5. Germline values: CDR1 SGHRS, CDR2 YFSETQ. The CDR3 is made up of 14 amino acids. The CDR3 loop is CASSSGLEAGELFF. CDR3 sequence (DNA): TGCGCCAGCAGCTCAGGACTAGAGGCCGGGGAGCTGTTTTTT.

The CDR3 sequence is CATSRARESGNTIYF. CDR3 DNA: TGTGCCACCAGCAGGGCGAGGGAGTCTGGAAACACCATATATTTT. The chain links TRBV15 to TRBJ1-3; D is unresolved. The ends were cut back, 3 bases at V and 1 base at J, with 10 bases in the middle. The CDR3 sequence is 15 residues long. Germline V gene data show CDR1 as LNHNV and CDR2 as YYDKDF (reference sequence).

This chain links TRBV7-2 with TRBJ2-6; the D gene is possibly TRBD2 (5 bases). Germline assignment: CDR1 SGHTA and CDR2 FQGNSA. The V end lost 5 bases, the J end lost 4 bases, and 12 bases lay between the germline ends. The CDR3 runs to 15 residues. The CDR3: CASSGSGSGANVLTF. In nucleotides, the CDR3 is TGTGCCAGCAGCGGATCGGGGTCCGGGGCCAACGTCCTGACTTTC.

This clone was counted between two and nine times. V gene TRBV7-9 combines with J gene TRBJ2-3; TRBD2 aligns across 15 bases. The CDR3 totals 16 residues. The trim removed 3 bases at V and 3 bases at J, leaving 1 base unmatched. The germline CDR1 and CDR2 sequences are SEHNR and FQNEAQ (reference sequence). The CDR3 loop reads CASSLGLAGGTDTQYF. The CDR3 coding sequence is TGTGCCAGCAGCTTGGGACTAGCGGGAGGTACAGATACGCAGTATTTT.

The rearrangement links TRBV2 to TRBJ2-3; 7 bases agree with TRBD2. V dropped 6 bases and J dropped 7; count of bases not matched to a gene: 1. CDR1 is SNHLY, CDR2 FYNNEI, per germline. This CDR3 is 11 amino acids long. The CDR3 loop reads CASRAGYTQYF. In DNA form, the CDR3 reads TGTGCCAGCAGAGCGGGGTATACGCAGTATTTT.